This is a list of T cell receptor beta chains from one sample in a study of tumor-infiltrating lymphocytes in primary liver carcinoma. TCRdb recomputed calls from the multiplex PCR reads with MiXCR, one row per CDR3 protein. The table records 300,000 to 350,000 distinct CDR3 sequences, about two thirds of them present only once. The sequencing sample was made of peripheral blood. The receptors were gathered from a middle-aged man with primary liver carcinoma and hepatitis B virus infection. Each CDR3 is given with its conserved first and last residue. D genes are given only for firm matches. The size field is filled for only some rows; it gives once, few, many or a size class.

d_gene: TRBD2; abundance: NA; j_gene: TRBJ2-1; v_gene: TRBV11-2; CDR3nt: TGTGAGAGTAGCCCGATCAAGGGACTAGCGGGAGAGAATGAGCAGTTCTTC; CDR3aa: CESSPIKGLAGENEQFF
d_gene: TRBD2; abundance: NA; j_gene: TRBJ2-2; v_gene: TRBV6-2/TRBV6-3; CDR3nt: TGTGCCAGCAGTTACCGCTATCCTAGCGGGACCCTCTCGAACACCGGGGAGCTGCTTTTT; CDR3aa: CASSYRYPSGTLSNTGELLF
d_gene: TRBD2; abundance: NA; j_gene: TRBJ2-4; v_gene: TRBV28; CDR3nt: TGTGCCAGCAGTGGGGGGGACCGATCCATAGCCAAAAACATTCAGTACTTC; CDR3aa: CASSGGDRSIAKNIQYF
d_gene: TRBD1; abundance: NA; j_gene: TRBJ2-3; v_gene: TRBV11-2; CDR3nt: TGTGCCAACAGCTTAGCATGGACAGGAGGCACAGATACGCAGTATTTT; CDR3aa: CANSLAWTGGTDTQYF
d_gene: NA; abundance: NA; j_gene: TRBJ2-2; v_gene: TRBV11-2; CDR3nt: TGTGCCAGCAGCTTTTGGCAATCGAACACCCGGGAGCTGTTTTTT; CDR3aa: CASSFWQSNTRELFF
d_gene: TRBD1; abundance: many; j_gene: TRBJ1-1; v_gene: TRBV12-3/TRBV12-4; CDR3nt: TGTGCCAGCAGGACAGGGGCGAACACTGAAGCTTTCTTT; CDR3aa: CASRTGANTEAFF
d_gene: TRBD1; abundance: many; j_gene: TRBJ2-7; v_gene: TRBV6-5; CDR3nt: TGTGCCAGCAGCCCACTAAGGGGGCCGAGCAGGATCTACGAGCAGTACTTC; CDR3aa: CASSPLRGPSRIYEQYF
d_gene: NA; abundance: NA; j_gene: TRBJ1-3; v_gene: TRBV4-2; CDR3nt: TGTGCTAGCAGCCAAGTTGGGGACAACTCTGGAAGCACCATATATTTT; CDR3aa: CASSQVGDNSGSTIYF
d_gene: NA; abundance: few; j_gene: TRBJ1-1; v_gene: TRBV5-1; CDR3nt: TGCGCCAGCAGCTTGGAAGAATTGACGGGGACCACTGAAGCTTTCTTT; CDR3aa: CASSLEELTGTTEAFF
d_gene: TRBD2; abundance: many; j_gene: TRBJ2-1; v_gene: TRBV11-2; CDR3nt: TGTGCCAGCAGCTTATCGACTCATACTCGAGCGGGAAATGAGCAGTTCTTC; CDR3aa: CASSLSTHTRAGNEQFF
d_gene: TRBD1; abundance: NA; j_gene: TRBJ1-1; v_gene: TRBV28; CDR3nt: TGTGCCAGCAGTGGACTACCCGGGACAGGGAAAAGTGAAGCTTTCTTT; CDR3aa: CASSGLPGTGKSEAFF
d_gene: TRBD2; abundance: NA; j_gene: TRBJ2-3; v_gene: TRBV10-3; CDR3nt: TGTGCCACCGGCTCAGTATCGGTGCGGGAGGAATCAGATACGCAGTATTTT; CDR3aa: CATGSVSVREESDTQYF
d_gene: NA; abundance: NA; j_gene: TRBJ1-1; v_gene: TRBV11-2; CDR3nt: TGTGCTAGCAGTGGGGTTCGGAACACTGAAGCTTTCTTT; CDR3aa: CASSGVRNTEAFF
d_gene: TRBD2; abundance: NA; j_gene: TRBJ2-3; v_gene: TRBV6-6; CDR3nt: TGTGCCAGCATTTACTTAGGACTAGCTACCGATACGCAGTATTTT; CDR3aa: CASIYLGLATDTQYF
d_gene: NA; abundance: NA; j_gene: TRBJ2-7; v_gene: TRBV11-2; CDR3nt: TGTGCCAGCAGCTTCACGGGGGGCGAGCTGTACTTC; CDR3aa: CASSFTGGELYF
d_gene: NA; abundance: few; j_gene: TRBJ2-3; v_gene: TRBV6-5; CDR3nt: TGTGTCACTATGCGGGCCGCTGAGAGGGTTACGCAGTATTTT; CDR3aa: CVTMRAAERVTQYF
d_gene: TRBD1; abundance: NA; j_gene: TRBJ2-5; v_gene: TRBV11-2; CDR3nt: TGTGCCAATAGCCTCGACAGGGGGGAAAATGAAGAGACCCAGTACTTC; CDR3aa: CANSLDRGENEETQYF
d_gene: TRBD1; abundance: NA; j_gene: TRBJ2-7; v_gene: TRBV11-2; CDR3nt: TGTGCCAGCAGCGCGGGACAGGGGGTTATGCACGAGCAGTACTTC; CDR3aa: CASSAGQGVMHEQYF
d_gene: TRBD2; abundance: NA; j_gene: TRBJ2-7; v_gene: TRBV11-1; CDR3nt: TGTGCCAGCAGTTCTAGACTAGCGGCCTCCTACGGGCAGTACTTC; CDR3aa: CASSSRLAASYGQYF
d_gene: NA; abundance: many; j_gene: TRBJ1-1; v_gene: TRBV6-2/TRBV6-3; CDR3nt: TGTGCCAGCAGTTACGGGCGTAGCACTGAAGCTTTCTTT; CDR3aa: CASSYGRSTEAFF
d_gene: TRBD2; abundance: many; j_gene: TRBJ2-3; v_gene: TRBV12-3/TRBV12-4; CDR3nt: TGTGCCAGCAGTTCAAGGCGGGAGAGCACAGATACGCAGTATTTT; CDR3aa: CASSSRRESTDTQYF
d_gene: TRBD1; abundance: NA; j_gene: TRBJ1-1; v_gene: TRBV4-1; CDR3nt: TGCGCCAGCAGCCAAGGTGCCAGACAGGGGACCACTGAAGCTTTCTTT; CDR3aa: CASSQGARQGTTEAFF
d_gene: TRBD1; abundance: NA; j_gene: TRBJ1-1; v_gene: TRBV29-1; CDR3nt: TGCAGCGCACGAACAGGGGCCACTGAAGCCTTATTT; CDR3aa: CSARTGATEALF
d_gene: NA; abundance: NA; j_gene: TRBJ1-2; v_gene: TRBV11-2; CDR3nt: TGTGCCAGCAGCTCAATAGGCGCGGATACTAACTATGGCTACACCTTC; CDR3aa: CASSSIGADTNYGYTF
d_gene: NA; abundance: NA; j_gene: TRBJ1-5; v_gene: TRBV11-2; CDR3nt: TGTACCAGCAGATTAGTCGCCGGTAATCAGCCCCAGCATTTT; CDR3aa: CTSRLVAGNQPQHF
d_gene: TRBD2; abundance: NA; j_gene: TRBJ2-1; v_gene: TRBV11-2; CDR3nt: TGTGCCAGCATAGATCGGGACTACTACAATGAGCAGTTCTTC; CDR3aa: CASIDRDYYNEQFF
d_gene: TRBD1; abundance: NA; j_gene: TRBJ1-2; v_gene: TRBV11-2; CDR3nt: TGTGCCGGCAGCCGCGGACAGGAACAGCATGGCTACACCTTC; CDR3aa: CAGSRGQEQHGYTF
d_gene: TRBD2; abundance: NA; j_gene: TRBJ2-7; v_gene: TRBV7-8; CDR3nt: TGTGCCAGCAGCCTCCGACTAGCTGATTCCTACGAGCAGTACTTC; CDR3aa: CASSLRLADSYEQYF
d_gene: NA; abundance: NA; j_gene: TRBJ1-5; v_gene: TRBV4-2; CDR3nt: TGTGCCAGCGGCAAAGATCAAGCAAATAATCAGCCCCAGCATTTT; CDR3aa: CASGKDQANNQPQHF
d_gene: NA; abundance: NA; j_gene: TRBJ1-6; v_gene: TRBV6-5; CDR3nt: TGTGCCAGCAGTTACGGCGGTGCTAATCCACCCCTCCACTTT; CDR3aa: CASSYGGANPPLHF
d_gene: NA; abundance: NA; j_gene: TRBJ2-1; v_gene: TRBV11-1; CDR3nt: TGTGCCAGCAGCTTGGGAGGGGGAACCAATGAGCAGTTCTTC; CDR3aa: CASSLGGGTNEQFF
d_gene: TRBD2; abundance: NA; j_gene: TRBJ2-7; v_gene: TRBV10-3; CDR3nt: TGTGCCATCGGTGAGTCTTCGGGAGGGCAGTACGAGCAGTACTTC; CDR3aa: CAIGESSGGQYEQYF
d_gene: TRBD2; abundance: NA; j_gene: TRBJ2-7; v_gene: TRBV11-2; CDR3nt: TGTGCCAGCAGCCTAGGGGGGACTAGCGGGTGGAACTCCTACGAGCAGTACTTC; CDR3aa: CASSLGGTSGWNSYEQYF
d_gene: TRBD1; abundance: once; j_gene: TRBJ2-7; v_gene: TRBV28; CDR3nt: TGTGTCAGCAGTCCCATACAGGGGCTAATATCCTACGAGCAGTACTTC; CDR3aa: CVSSPIQGLISYEQYF
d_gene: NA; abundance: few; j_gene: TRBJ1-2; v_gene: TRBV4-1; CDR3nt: TGCGCCAGCAGCCAAGGAGCCACGGACTATGGCTACACCTTC; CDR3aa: CASSQGATDYGYTF
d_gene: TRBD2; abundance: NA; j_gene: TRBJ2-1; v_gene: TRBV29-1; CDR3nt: TGCAGTCTTATGGGAGCTAGCGGGAGCAATGAGCAGTTCTTC; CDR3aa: CSLMGASGSNEQFF
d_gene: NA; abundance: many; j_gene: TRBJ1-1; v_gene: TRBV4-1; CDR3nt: TGCGCCAGCAGGGAGGAGAATTTAAACACTGAAGCTTTCTTT; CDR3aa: CASREENLNTEAFF
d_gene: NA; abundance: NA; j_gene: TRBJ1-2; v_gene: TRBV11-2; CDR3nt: TGTGCCGGCAGCTTAGTACAGCAGTTCGTCTATGGCTACACCTTC; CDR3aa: CAGSLVQQFVYGYTF
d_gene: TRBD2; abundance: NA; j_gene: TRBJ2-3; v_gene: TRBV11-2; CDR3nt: TGTGCCAGCACCATGTCCCCGGGACTAGCGGGAGTGATAGATACGCAGTATTTT; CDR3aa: CASTMSPGLAGVIDTQYF
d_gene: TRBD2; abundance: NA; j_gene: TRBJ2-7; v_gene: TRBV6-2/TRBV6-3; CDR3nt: TGTGCCAACAGTTACGGCAGACTAGCGGTGACCTACGAGCAGTACTTC; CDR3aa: CANSYGRLAVTYEQYF
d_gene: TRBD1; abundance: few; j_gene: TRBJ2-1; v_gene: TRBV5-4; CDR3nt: TGTGCCAGCAGCTTGGCCACAGGGGTCTATGAGCAGTTCTTC; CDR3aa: CASSLATGVYEQFF
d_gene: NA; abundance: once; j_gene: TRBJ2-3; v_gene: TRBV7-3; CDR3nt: TGTGCCAGCAGCTTAACCTACAGGGGCACAGATACGCAGTATTTT; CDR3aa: CASSLTYRGTDTQYF
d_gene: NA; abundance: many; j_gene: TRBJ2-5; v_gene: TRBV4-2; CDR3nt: TGTGCCAGCAGCCAAGATGTAGCGGTCCAAGAGACCCAGTACTTC; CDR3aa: CASSQDVAVQETQYF
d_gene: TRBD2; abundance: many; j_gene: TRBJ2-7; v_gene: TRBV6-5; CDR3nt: TGTGCCAGCAGTTACTCTAGGCCTAGCGGGAGTCACGAGCAGTACTTC; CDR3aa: CASSYSRPSGSHEQYF
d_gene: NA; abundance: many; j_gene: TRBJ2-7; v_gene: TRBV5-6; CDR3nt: TGTGCCAGCAGCCCTGGAAGAGACGAGCAGTACTTC; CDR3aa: CASSPGRDEQYF
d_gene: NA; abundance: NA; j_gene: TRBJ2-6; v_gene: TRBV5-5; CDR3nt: TGTGCCAGCAGCTTGGGTCATTCTGGGGACAACGTCCTGACTTTC; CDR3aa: CASSLGHSGDNVLTF
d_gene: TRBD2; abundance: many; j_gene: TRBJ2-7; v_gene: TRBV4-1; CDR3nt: TGCGCCAGCAGCCCGGGACTAGCGTCAGGAAATCGAGAGCAGTACTTC; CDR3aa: CASSPGLASGNREQYF
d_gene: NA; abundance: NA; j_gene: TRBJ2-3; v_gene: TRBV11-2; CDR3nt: TGTGTCAGCAGCTTAGTGAGCCGGGCTACGGATACGCAGTATTTT; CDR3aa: CVSSLVSRATDTQYF
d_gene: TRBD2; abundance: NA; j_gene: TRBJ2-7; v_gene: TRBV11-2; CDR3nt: TGCGCCAGCAGCTTGCTAGCGGGATGGATCTACGAGCAGTACTTC; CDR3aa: CASSLLAGWIYEQYF
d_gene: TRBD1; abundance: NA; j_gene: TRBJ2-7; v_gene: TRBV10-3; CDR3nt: TGTGCCATCAATGTTTTGGGACAGGGGGACTATGAGCAGTACTTC; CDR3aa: CAINVLGQGDYEQYF
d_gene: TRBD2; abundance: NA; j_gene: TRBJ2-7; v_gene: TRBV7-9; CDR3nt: TGTGCCAGCAGCTTAGCTAGAAGCGGGAGAATCCACGAGCAGTACTTC; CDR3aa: CASSLARSGRIHEQYF
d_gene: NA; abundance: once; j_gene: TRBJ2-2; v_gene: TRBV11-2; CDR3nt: TGTGCCAGCAGCTTAGAGGTCAACACCGGGGTGCTGTTTTTT; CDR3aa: CASSLEVNTGVLFF
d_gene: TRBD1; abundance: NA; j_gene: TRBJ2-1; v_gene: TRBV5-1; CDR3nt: TGCGCTAGCAGCACAAACTCCAGGGGGTACCCCTTGGATGAGCAGTTCTTC; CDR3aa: CASSTNSRGYPLDEQFF
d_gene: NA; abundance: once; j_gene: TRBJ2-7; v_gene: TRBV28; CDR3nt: TGTGCCAGCAGCCCTTCCGGCAGGAACTACGAGCAGTACTTC; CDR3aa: CASSPSGRNYEQYF
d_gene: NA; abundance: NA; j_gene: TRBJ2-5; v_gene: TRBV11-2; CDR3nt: TGTGCCAGCAGCACAATAGCTGGAGGACAAGAGACCCAGTACTTC; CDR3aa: CASSTIAGGQETQYF
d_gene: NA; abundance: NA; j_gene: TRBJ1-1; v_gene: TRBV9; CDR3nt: TGTACCAGCAGCGCTCCTGGAGGGAACACTGAAGCTTTCTTT; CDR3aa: CTSSAPGGNTEAFF